Presented here are 23 T cell receptor beta chains from one specimen sequenced in a study of blood T cell repertoires in COVID-19. Assay used: immunoSEQ multiplex PCR; TCRdb lists only in-frame clones, some missing. Here the sample spans over 30,000 clones, under 90% being singletons. The specimen sequenced was peripheral blood. The receptors were gathered from a man in his 70s with acute or convalescent COVID-19.

This chain connects TRBV6-2 or TRBV6-3 to TRBJ1-5, with D hard to call. The germline CDR1 and CDR2 sequences are MNHEY and SVGEGT. Trimming shortened V by 0 bases and J by 0 bases, and 15 bases separated the two germline ends. The CDR3 sequence is 18 residues long. The CDR3 loop reads CASSYSPSRGGSNQPQHF. DNA of the CDR3: TGTGCCAGCAGTTACTCACCCAGTCGGGGTGGTAGCAATCAGCCCCAGCATTTT.

The chain has TRBV29-1 and TRBJ2-3; 11 bases are a match to TRBD2. The CDR3 runs 14 residues. Germline V gives CDR1 SQVTM, CDR2 ANQGSEA. V lost 7 bases, J lost 2 bases, and 5 bases stayed unmatched. The CDR3 reads CSARLAGNTDTQYF. CDR3 bases: TGCAGCGCGCGACTAGCGGGGAACACAGATACGCAGTATTTT.

The table lists this clone with a count of one. The chain uses TRBV5-6 and TRBJ1-5, with 11 bases aligning to TRBD1. Germline lookup yields CDR1 SGHDT and CDR2 YYEEEE. This CDR3 spans 15 amino acids. V dropped 4 bases and J dropped 6; count of bases not matched to a gene: 6. CDR3 protein: CASSAWTGGGQPQHF. CDR3 nucleotides: TGTGCCAGCAGCGCCTGGACAGGGGGCGGTCAGCCCCAGCATTTT. The variable domain in full, with the rest retrieved from reference TRBV5-6 and TRBJ1-5, is DAGVTQSPTHLIKTRGQQVTLRCSPKSGHDTVSWYQQALGQGPQFIFQYYEEEERQRGNFPDRFSGHQFPNYSSELNVNALLLGDSALYLCASSAWTGGGQPQHFGDGTRLSIL.

The chain is built from TRBV5-1 and TRBJ1-1; D gene unclear. The CDR3 consists of 15 residues. The ends were cut back, 5 bases at V and 1 base at J, with 15 bases in the middle. The germline gives CDR1 SGHRS, CDR2 YFSETQ. CDR3 DNA sequence: TGCGCCAGCAGTTGGATCGAGAGGCCGAACACTGAAGCTTTCTTT. Its protein product is CASSWIERPNTEAFF.

This clone was recorded once. V usage is TRBV5-1 and J usage is TRBJ2-3, with 14 bases that match TRBD2. J was trimmed by 5 bases and V by 4 bases; bases with no gene match: 9. CDR1 and CDR2 from the germline V gene are SGHRS and YFSETQ. CDR3 length equals 17 residues. CDR3 DNA sequence: TGCGCCAGCAGCGGGGGACTAGCGGGAGTTAGAGGAGATACGCAGTATTTT. It translates to CASSGGLAGVRGDTQYF.

The chain has TRBV29-1 and TRBJ2-1, with 7 bases identical to TRBD1. The CDR3 contains 12 residues. Germline CDR1 and CDR2: SQVTM and ANQGSEA. V trimming: 6 bases; J trimming: 6 bases; junction bases outside the gene matches: 5. The CDR3 bases are TGCAGCGTCCGGACAGGTTTCAATGAGCAGTTCTTC. Protein product: CSVRTGFNEQFF.

The chain uses TRBV7-2 and TRBJ1-5, with 10 bases identical to TRBD1. Germline CDR1 reads SGHTA; CDR2 reads FQGNSA. The CDR3 is 16 residues long. V was pared by 4 bases and J by 9 bases, with 12 bases of the junction left unmatched. The CDR3 bases are TGTGCCAGCAGCTCCCTCACCGGGACAGGGGTCGGGCCCCAGCATTTT. It specifies CASSSLTGTGVGPQHF.

This chain uses TRBV5-4 with TRBJ2-7, with 12 bases lining up with TRBD2. V shed 4 bases, J shed 6 bases, and the junction held 8 bases outside the gene matches. The CDR3 runs 15 residues. Germline V gene data show CDR1 as SGHNT and CDR2 as YYREEE (reference sequence). CDR3 amino acids: CASSLLAGGLREQYF. The CDR3 region has the DNA TGTGCCAGCAGCCTACTAGCGGGAGGACTCCGCGAGCAGTACTTC.

The chain recombines TRBV27 with TRBJ2-3; tentatively, D is TRBD1 (5 bases). This CDR3 has 17 residues. The V end was cut by 0 bases, the J end by 2 bases, with 15 bases between. CDR1 and CDR2 from the germline V gene are MNHEY and SMNVEV (reference sequence). CDR3: CASSLSPPRQPTDTQYF. The CDR3 DNA sequence: TGTGCCAGCAGTTTATCACCCCCGCGACAGCCCACAGATACGCAGTATTTT.

V usage is TRBV5-4 and J usage is TRBJ2-3, with 8 bases lining up with TRBD2. The CDR3 has 15 residues. Germline V gene sequence: CDR1 SGHNT, CDR2 YYREEE (reference sequence). Unmatched junction bases numbered 4, after V lost 3 bases and J lost 1 base. The CDR3 region is CASSWWTSRTDTQYF. CDR3 bases: TGTGCCAGCAGCTGGTGGACTAGCCGCACAGATACGCAGTATTTT.

This chain joins TRBV2 and TRBJ1-4, with D perhaps TRBD1 (6 bases). V was trimmed by 7 bases and J by 3 bases, leaving 9 bases between them. CDR1 SNHLY and CDR2 FYNNEI come from the germline V gene. The CDR3 totals 13 residues. CDR3 DNA sequence: TGTGCCAGCATCCGGACAGCTAATGAAAAACTGTTTTTT. Translation: CASIRTANEKLFF.

The chain joins TRBV11-1 to TRBJ2-7; D is unresolved. CDR1 is SGHAT, CDR2 FQDESV, per germline (reference sequence). The length of the CDR3 is 14 residues. The germline V and J ends were trimmed by 6 bases and 3 bases, with 15 bases remaining between them. The CDR3 bases are TGTGCCAGCAGTGCTTACAGTGGTGTCTACGAGCAGTACTTC. Translation gives CASSAYSGVYEQYF.

The V call is TRBV29-1, the J call TRBJ1-5; D might be TRBD1 (5 bases). Germline V gives CDR1 SQVTM, CDR2 ANQGSEA. CDR3 length: 12 amino acids. Trimming left V 6 bases short and J 5 bases short, with 11 bases between. DNA for the CDR3: TGCAGCGTGACCGACAGAGATCAGCCCCAGCATTTT. Protein product: CSVTDRDQPQHF.

V and J are TRBV15 and TRBJ2-1, with 9 bases that match TRBD2. The V gene's germline CDR1 is LNHNV and CDR2 YYDKDF (reference sequence). The ends lost 7 bases at V and 9 bases at J; junction bases unmatched: 10. The CDR3 totals 14 residues. CDR3 sequence (DNA): TGTGCCACCAACCCTCAGCGGGAGGTCCCTGAGCAGTTCTTC. Its protein is CATNPQREVPEQFF.

The gene calls are TRBV5-1 and TRBJ2-1, with D possibly being TRBD1 (5 bases). The V gene's germline CDR1 is SGHRS and CDR2 YFSETQ. The V and J ends lost 7 bases and 1 base respectively, with 12 bases between them. The CDR3 has 14 residues. The CDR3 bases are TGCGCCAGCTCCAATAGGGGTTCCTACAATGAGCAGTTCTTC. Protein product: CASSNRGSYNEQFF.

The chain combines TRBV19 with TRBJ1-2; TRBD1 agrees at 7 bases. From germline, CDR1 is LNHDA and CDR2 SQIVND (reference sequence). The CDR3 loop spans 14 amino acids. After removal of 7 bases from V and 3 bases from J, the junction contained 8 bases not matched to a gene. The CDR3 here is CASIRDSGYYGYTF. CDR3 sequence (DNA): TGTGCCAGTATTCGGGACAGCGGATACTATGGCTACACCTTC.

The chain employs TRBV3-1 (or the pseudogene TRBV3-2) and TRBJ2-5; 10 bases line up with TRBD1. J gave up 2 bases and V 2 bases, and 14 bases lay outside the gene matches. The V gene's germline CDR1 is LGHDT and CDR2 YNNKEL (reference sequence). This CDR3 has 19 amino acids. CDR3 sequence: CASSQLGTGDAIFQETQYF. In DNA, the CDR3 is TGTGCCAGCAGCCAACTTGGGACAGGGGACGCCATATTTCAAGAGACCCAGTACTTC.

V and J are TRBV7-9 and TRBJ1-5; TRBD1 is a possible D gene (6 bases). Trimming left V 5 bases short and J 6 bases short, with 26 bases between. Germline-derived CDR1 and CDR2 are SEHNR and FQNEAQ (reference sequence). CDR3 size: 18 residues. DNA of the CDR3: TGTGCCAGCAGCCCCTCAGCGGGACAAGCGGCTTACGGTCAGCCCCAGCATTTT. Translated, it gives CASSPSAGQAAYGQPQHF.

The chain links TRBV5-1 to TRBJ2-5; 10 bases are shared with TRBD2. Germline CDR1 SGHRS, CDR2 YFSETQ. The length of the CDR3 is 16 residues. The junction had 9 bases not matched to a gene; V was cut back by 6 bases and J by 1 base. The CDR3 sequence: CASTPTSGPLQETQYF. The CDR3, as DNA: TGCGCCAGCACCCCGACTAGCGGGCCCCTCCAAGAGACCCAGTACTTC.

CDR3 nucleotide sequence: TGCGCCAGCAGCCCGGTAGCGGGAGGACGGTTCGATGAGCAGTTCTTC. Translation gives CASSPVAGGRFDEQFF. The V gene is TRBV5-1, the J gene TRBJ2-1; 10 bases fit TRBD2. V was pared by 4 bases and J by 8 bases, with 12 bases of the junction left unmatched. Germline assignment: CDR1 SGHRS and CDR2 YFSETQ. The CDR3 spans 16 residues.

The rearrangement links TRBV5-1 to TRBJ1-5, with D unclear. Trimming stripped 3 bases from V and 3 bases from J, with 7 bases between. Per germline, CDR1 SGHRS and CDR2 YFSETQ. This CDR3 has 13 amino acids. The CDR3 DNA reads as TGCGCCAGCAGCTCCGACAACAATCAGCCCCAGCATTTT. It specifies CASSSDNNQPQHF. Based on the CDR3 plus reference TRBV5-1 and TRBJ1-5, the full variable domain is KAGVTQTPRYLIKTRGQQVTLSCSPISGHRSVSWYQQTPGQGLQFLFEYFSETQRNKGNFPGRFSGRQFSNSRSEMNVSTLELGDSALYLCASSSDNNQPQHFGDGTRLSIL.

The J gene is TRBJ2-2, the V gene TRBV9, with D tentatively TRBD2 (5 bases). Germline CDR1 SGDLS, CDR2 YYNGEE. The CDR3 consists of 14 residues. The V gene lost 3 bases and the J gene lost 7 bases, with 13 bases spanning the gap. CDR3: CASSALHAGGELFF. The CDR3 nucleotides are TGTGCCAGCAGCGCCCTCCATGCGGGCGGGGAGCTGTTTTTT. The full variable domain, its missing parts supplied by reference TRBV9 and TRBJ2-2, is DSGVTQTPKHLITATGQRVTLRCSPRSGDLSVYWYQQSLDQGLQFLIQYYNGEERAKGNILERFSAQQFPDLHSELNLSSLELGDSALYFCASSALHAGGELFFGEGSRLTVL.

The chain has TRBV29-1 and TRBJ2-7; 11 bases line up with TRBD1. V lost 5 bases and J lost 6; bases outside the gene matches: 12. The CDR3 contains 15 residues. CDR1 and CDR2 from the germline V gene are SQVTM and ANQGSEA. The CDR3 loop is CSVLKPGQGGVEQYF. CDR3 nucleotides: TGCAGCGTTCTAAAGCCGGGACAGGGGGGGGTCGAGCAGTACTTC.